Below, 22 T cell receptor beta chains from the same sample are listed, as sequenced in a study of T cell responses to AZD1222 COVID-19 vaccine. Some clones are missing from TCRdb's copy, which holds only in-frame ones; the method was immunoSEQ multiplex PCR. The table lists some 52,000 clones, roughly 87% of them singletons, with about 2.5% in the top ten. Sequences were derived from peripheral blood, sampled 28 days after the second AZD1222 dose. The source of these receptors is an adult who received the AZD1222 COVID-19 vaccine.

Of note for this clone: Other DNA sequences within the sample encode an identical CDR3. The V and J genes are TRBV15 and TRBJ1-1; possibly TRBD1 for D (6 bases). The CDR3 has 15 amino acids. Germline loops: CDR1 LNHNV, CDR2 YYDKDF (reference sequence). Deletions cut 0 bases from V and 0 bases from J, with 8 bases between. CDR3 protein: CATSRDGGMNTEAFF. The CDR3 region has the DNA TGTGCCACCAGCAGAGACGGGGGCATGAACACTGAAGCTTTCTTT.

V usage is TRBV9 and J usage is TRBJ1-1; D is undetermined. The length of the CDR3 is 16 residues. The germline V and J ends were trimmed by 0 bases and 5 bases, with 17 bases remaining between them. Per germline, CDR1 SGDLS and CDR2 YYNGEE. The CDR3 protein is CASSVGSRSGRTEAFF. CDR3 sequence (DNA): TGTGCCAGCAGCGTAGGTTCTAGATCCGGGCGTACTGAAGCTTTCTTT.

The gene calls are TRBV11-1 and TRBJ2-1, with D unresolved. The CDR3 extends over 15 amino acids. In germline, CDR1 is SGHAT, CDR2 FQDESV (reference sequence). Deletions cut 1 base from V and 1 base from J, with 8 bases between. The CDR3 DNA follows: TGTGCCAGCAGCTTAGAGAGAGGATCCTACAATGAGCAGTTCTTC. Protein sequence: CASSLERGSYNEQFF.

The rearrangement uses TRBV5-1 and TRBJ2-5, with D hard to call. This CDR3 spans 11 amino acids. Germline CDR1 is SGHRS and CDR2 is YFSETQ. V lost 0 bases, J lost 5 bases, and 2 bases lay in between. The chain's CDR3 is CASSLDETQYF. CDR3 nucleotide sequence: TGCGCCAGCAGCTTGGACGAGACCCAGTACTTC.

This chain uses TRBV5-1 with TRBJ2-7; perhaps D is TRBD1 or TRBD2 (6 bases each). CDR3 length: 17 residues. The V gene lost 2 bases and the J gene lost 4 bases, with 22 bases spanning the gap. The germline V gene has CDR1 SGHRS and CDR2 YFSETQ. The DNA of the CDR3 is TGCGCCAGCAGCTTAGGGGACTTAGGGGGAAAGTTATACGAGCAGTACTTC. Amino acids: CASSLGDLGGKLYEQYF.

The V and J genes are TRBV18 and TRBJ2-1; 10 bases match TRBD2. The germline V gene has CDR1 KGHSH and CDR2 LQKENI. V lost 3 bases to trimming and J lost 4 bases; unmatched junction nucleotides: 3. The CDR3 is 15 residues long. The DNA for the CDR3 is TGTGCCAGCTCACCTAATAGCGGGGGGTACAATGAGCAGTTCTTC. Translated: CASSPNSGGYNEQFF.

The V call is TRBV9, the J call TRBJ2-7; 10 nucleotides match TRBD2. CDR1 SGDLS and CDR2 YYNGEE come from the germline V gene. V gave up 0 bases and J gave up 6 bases; unmatched junction bases: 9. This CDR3 is 16 amino acids long. The DNA of the CDR3 is TGTGCCAGCAGCGTAGACCCGGGACTAGCGTCGGGCGAGCAGTACTTC. The encoded protein is CASSVDPGLASGEQYF. The variable domain in full, with the rest retrieved from reference TRBV9 and TRBJ2-7, is DSGVTQTPKHLITATGQRVTLRCSPRSGDLSVYWYQQSLDQGLQFLIQYYNGEERAKGNILERFSAQQFPDLHSELNLSSLELGDSALYFCASSVDPGLASGEQYFGPGTRLTVT.

The gene calls are TRBV6-5 and TRBJ1-1; weak D call: TRBD1 (5 bases). Trimming cost V 2 bases and J 4 bases, with 14 bases left between them. Germline CDR1 is MNHEY and CDR2 is SVGAGI. This CDR3 spans 15 amino acids. The CDR3 DNA reads TGTGCCAGCAGTTACAGAGGGGTGAGCGGCACTGAAGCTTTCTTT. This codes for CASSYRGVSGTEAFF.

The chain couples TRBV7-3 to TRBJ2-2, with D possibly TRBD2 on 6 matching bases. The CDR3 length is 16 residues. Between the trimmed V and J ends, which lost 1 base and 8 bases, there was a span of 17 bases. Germline-derived CDR1 and CDR2 are SGHTA and FQGTGA. CDR3: CASSLNRGMGNGELFF. DNA of the CDR3: TGTGCCAGCAGCTTAAATCGCGGGATGGGAAATGGGGAGCTGTTTTTT.

The J gene is TRBJ1-6, the V gene TRBV6-5, with TRBD1 matching over 7 bases. Germline CDR1 and CDR2: MNHEY and SVGAGI. The CDR3 covers 14 residues. V shed 7 bases and J 1 base; nucleotides not matched to a gene: 1. DNA for the CDR3: TGTGCCAGCAACAGGGGATCCTATAATTCACCCCTCCACTTT. Its protein is CASNRGSYNSPLHF.

There are a few counts of this clone. The chain combines TRBV20-1 with TRBJ1-5, with TRBD1 as a possible D gene (5 bases). Germline CDR1 is DFQATT and CDR2 is SNEGSKA (reference sequence). The CDR3 runs 13 residues. Trimming pared 3 bases from V and 2 bases from J, leaving 8 bases between. CDR3 sequence: CSASQGGNQPQHF. In DNA, the CDR3 is TGCAGTGCTAGTCAGGGAGGCAATCAGCCCCAGCATTTT.

The chain uses TRBV11-2 and TRBJ2-4; D is possibly TRBD2 (6 bases). The V end was cut by 1 base, the J end by 8 bases, with 18 bases between. CDR1 SGHAT and CDR2 FQNNGV come from the germline V gene. CDR3 length: 16 residues. The CDR3: CASSLVAGTLGDIQYF. The CDR3 region has the DNA TGTGCCAGCAGCTTAGTCGCCGGGACTCTGGGTGACATTCAGTACTTC.

The rearrangement links TRBV14 to TRBJ2-3; D call uncertain. Between the trimmed V and J ends, which lost 2 bases and 2 bases, there was a span of 23 bases. This CDR3 is 19 amino acids long. The V gene's germline CDR1 is SGHDN and CDR2 FVKESK. DNA for the CDR3: TGTGCCAGCAGCCAAAAGGATGGGTTAGGGAAGGGCCTCACAGATACGCAGTATTTT. Amino acid sequence: CASSQKDGLGKGLTDTQYF.

The chain carries TRBV7-2 and TRBJ1-5, with D possibly matching TRBD1 (5 bases). V shed 8 bases and J shed 7 bases, with 12 bases lying between them. Germline lookup yields CDR1 SGHTA and CDR2 FQGNSA. The CDR3 has 12 amino acids. This CDR3 is CASGERGQPQHF. The CDR3 DNA sequence: TGTGCCAGCGGAGAGAGGGGACAGCCCCAGCATTTT.

J is TRBJ2-7 and V is TRBV6-5; weak D call: TRBD1 (5 bases). V shed 7 bases and J shed 5 bases, with 21 bases lying between them. This CDR3 comprises 15 residues. The germline V gene has CDR1 MNHEY and CDR2 SVGAGI. The CDR3 bases are TGTGCCAGCAAACCTAGGGGCCGGACCTTGCACGAGCAGTACTTC. Protein sequence: CASKPRGRTLHEQYF.

The genes are TRBV10-1 and TRBJ2-3, with D possibly being TRBD1 (6 bases). The V gene's germline CDR1 is WNHNN and CDR2 SYGVQD (reference sequence). V was cut by 4 bases and J by 0 bases, with 8 bases left in between. The CDR3 length is 14 residues. This CDR3 is CASSVGGSTDTQYF. As DNA, the CDR3 is TGCGCCAGCAGTGTAGGGGGAAGCACAGATACGCAGTATTTT.

This chain connects TRBV6-1 to TRBJ2-1; D is ambiguous. V lost 1 base, J lost 8 bases, and 6 bases lay in between. The CDR3 runs to 12 residues. Germline lookup yields CDR1 MNHNS and CDR2 SASEGT. This chain's CDR3 is CASSEGVYEQFF. CDR3 in DNA: TGTGCCAGCAGTGAAGGGGTTTATGAGCAGTTCTTC.

The chain couples TRBV2 to TRBJ1-5; no clear D gene. The CDR3 covers 14 residues. Germline loops: CDR1 SNHLY, CDR2 FYNNEI. V lost 7 bases to trimming and J lost 0 bases, with 10 bases between them. As DNA, the CDR3 is TGTGCCAGCACCCCCTTTTATAGCAATCAGCCCCAGCATTTT. This gives the protein CASTPFYSNQPQHF. The full variable domain, completed using reference TRBV2 and TRBJ1-5, is EPEVTQTPSHQVTQMGQEVILRCVPISNHLYFYWYRQILGQKVEFLVSFYNNEISEKSEIFDDQFSVERPDGSNFTLKIRSTKLEDSAMYFCASTPFYSNQPQHFGDGTRLSIL.

The rearrangement uses TRBV7-2 and TRBJ2-4; TRBD1 aligns across 10 bases. Germline V gene data show CDR1 as SGHTA and CDR2 as FQGNSA. The trim removed 6 bases at V and 0 bases at J, leaving 5 bases unmatched. The length of the CDR3 is 16 residues. CDR3 sequence (DNA): TGTGCCAGCAGTTCCAGACAGGGGGCAGCCAAAAACATTCAGTACTTC. This encodes CASSSRQGAAKNIQYF. Filled out from reference TRBV7-2 and TRBJ2-4, the complete variable domain reads GAGVSQSPSNKVTEKGKDVELRCDPISGHTALYWYRQSLGQGLEFLIYFQGNSAPDKSGLPSDRFSAERTGGSVSTLTIQRTQQEDSAVYLCASSSRQGAAKNIQYFGAGTRLSVL.

This sequence joins TRBV19 and TRBJ1-6, with a possible D match to TRBD1 (5 bases). The CDR3 consists of 15 residues. V lost 8 bases and J 0 bases, leaving 11 bases between the germline ends. Germline V gene data show CDR1 as LNHDA and CDR2 as SQIVND (reference sequence). The CDR3 loop reads CASGDGGSYNSPLHF. CDR3 DNA sequence: TGTGCCAGTGGGGACGGGGGCTCCTATAATTCACCCCTCCACTTT.

V usage is TRBV11-2 and J usage is TRBJ2-6; TRBD2 is a possible D gene (6 bases). Germline V gene data show CDR1 as SGHAT and CDR2 as FQNNGV. This CDR3 has 16 amino acids. V dropped 4 bases and J dropped 0 bases, with 10 bases sitting between them. CDR3: CASSSGGDSGANVLTF. In nucleotides, the CDR3 is TGTGCCAGCAGCTCGGGCGGGGACTCTGGGGCCAACGTCCTGACTTTC.

The J gene is TRBJ2-7, the V gene TRBV28; the match to TRBD1 covers 9 bases. V lost 6 bases, J lost 2 bases, and 8 bases stayed unmatched. Germline V CDR1 and CDR2: MDHEN, SYDVKM. The CDR3 covers 15 residues. CDR3 sequence reads: CASSPSRQGAYEQYF. CDR3 DNA: TGTGCCAGCAGCCCCTCAAGACAGGGGGCCTACGAGCAGTACTTC. Complete variable domain (other parts from reference TRBV28 and TRBJ2-7): DVKVTQSSRYLVKRTGEKVFLECVQDMDHENMFWYRQDPGLGLRLIYFSYDVKMKEKGDIPEGYSVSREKKERFSLILESASTNQTSMYLCASSPSRQGAYEQYFGPGTRLTVT.